This passage covers 8 T cell receptor beta chains from one sample sequenced in a study of shared clonotypes between healthy human individuals. The data were produced by immunoSEQ multiplex PCR, yet TCRdb's version contains in-frame clones alone and is incomplete. The sample lists a few million clones; approximately 95% were seen once. The specimen sequenced was naive CD4+ T cells from PBMCs. Subset here: CD45RA+ positively selected. The receptors here all came from a man between 18 and 29 years old in good health. Some clones in this sample may be carry-over from other donors' samples.

The rearrangement links TRBV6-1 to TRBJ2-5; D is undetermined. Between the trimmed V and J ends, which lost 7 bases and 3 bases, there was a span of 6 bases. This CDR3 has 11 residues. Germline V gene data show CDR1 as MNHNS and CDR2 as SASEGT. The CDR3 sequence is CASNSEETQYF. The CDR3, as DNA: TGTGCCAGCAACTCCGAAGAGACCCAGTACTTC.

This chain links TRBV28 with TRBJ2-3; 8 nucleotides match TRBD1. After removal of 6 bases from V and 9 bases from J, the junction contained 11 bases not matched to a gene. The V gene's germline CDR1 is MDHEN and CDR2 SYDVKM. CDR3 size: 14 residues. For the CDR3, the DNA is TGTGCCAGCAGGTCACACAGGGGGATTGTGACGCAGTATTTT. It encodes CASRSHRGIVTQYF.

The chain employs TRBV5-1 and TRBJ2-1; 13 bases are shared with TRBD2. V lost 4 bases, J lost 7 bases, and 8 bases stayed unmatched. Germline values: CDR1 SGHRS, CDR2 YFSETQ. CDR3 size: 16 residues. The CDR3 nucleotides are TGCGCCAGCAGCCCTGACCCGACTAGCGGGAGGAATGAGCAGTTCTTC. Its protein is CASSPDPTSGRNEQFF. Full variable domain (remainder filled in from reference TRBV5-1 and TRBJ2-1): KAGVTQTPRYLIKTRGQQVTLSCSPISGHRSVSWYQQTPGQGLQFLFEYFSETQRNKGNFPGRFSGRQFSNSRSEMNVSTLELGDSALYLCASSPDPTSGRNEQFFGPGTRLTVL.

The gene calls are TRBV7-3 and TRBJ1-5; D is unresolved. The germline CDR1 and CDR2 sequences are SGHTA and FQGTGA. V was trimmed by 4 bases and J by 2 bases, leaving 9 bases between them. The CDR3 sequence is 14 residues long. The CDR3 DNA sequence: TGTGCCAGCAGCTCACTCGGGGGCAATCAGCCCCAGCATTTT. Translation: CASSSLGGNQPQHF.

This chain connects TRBV5-1 to TRBJ2-7; unclear D gene. The germline CDR1 and CDR2 sequences are SGHRS and YFSETQ. This CDR3 spans 14 amino acids. Trimming removed 1 base at V and 2 bases at J, with 10 bases between. The CDR3 region has the DNA TGCGCCAGCAGCTTGAATACAGAAACCTACGAGCAGTACTTC. Translating gives CASSLNTETYEQYF. Supplemented by reference TRBV5-1 and TRBJ2-7, the full variable domain reads KAGVTQTPRYLIKTRGQQVTLSCSPISGHRSVSWYQQTPGQGLQFLFEYFSETQRNKGNFPGRFSGRQFSNSRSEMNVSTLELGDSALYLCASSLNTETYEQYFGPGTRLTVT.

The gene calls are TRBV28 and TRBJ1-4; 8 bases are a match to TRBD1. Looked up from germline, CDR1 is MDHEN and CDR2 is SYDVKM. CDR3 length: 15 residues. J gave up 8 bases and V 4 bases, and 9 bases lay outside the gene matches. CDR3 in DNA: TGTGCCAGCAGTTCTCCTCAGGGGGCCGGGGAAAAACTGTTTTTT. Protein: CASSSPQGAGEKLFF.

CDR3 coding DNA: TGTGCCAGCAGCCAAGAGGGGCGGGAGGGGCTTCAGTTCTTC. Residues: CASSQEGREGLQFF. The J gene is TRBJ2-1, the V gene TRBV4-2; 9 bases are shared with TRBD2. Per germline, CDR1 LGHNA and CDR2 YNFKEQ. The V and J ends lost 0 bases and 13 bases, in that order; junction bases with no gene match: 7. There are 14 residues in the CDR3.

The chain combines TRBV6-1 with TRBJ2-7; D unclear. Trimming pared 2 bases from V and 12 bases from J, leaving 17 bases between. This CDR3 has 13 amino acids. CDR1 and CDR2 from the germline V gene are MNHNS and SASEGT. The CDR3 region has the DNA TGTGCCAGCAGTGAAAGGATCGGGCTCGTCCTGTACTTC. Its translation: CASSERIGLVLYF.